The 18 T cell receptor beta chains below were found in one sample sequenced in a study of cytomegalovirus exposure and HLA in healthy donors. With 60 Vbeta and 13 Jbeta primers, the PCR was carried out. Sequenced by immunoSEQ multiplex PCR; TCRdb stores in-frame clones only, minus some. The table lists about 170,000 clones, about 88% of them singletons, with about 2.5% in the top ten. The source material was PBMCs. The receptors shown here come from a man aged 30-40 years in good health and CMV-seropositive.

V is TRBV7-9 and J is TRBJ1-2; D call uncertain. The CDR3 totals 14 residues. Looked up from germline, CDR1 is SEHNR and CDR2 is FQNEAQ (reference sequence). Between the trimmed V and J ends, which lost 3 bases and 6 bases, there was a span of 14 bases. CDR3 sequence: CASSFSEGFHGYTF. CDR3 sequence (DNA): TGTGCCAGCAGCTTCTCAGAGGGTTTTCATGGCTACACCTTC. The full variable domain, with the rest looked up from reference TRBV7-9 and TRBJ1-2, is DTGVSQNPRHKITKRGQNVTFRCDPISEHNRLYWYRQTLGQGPEFLTYFQNEAQLEKSRLLSDRFSAERPKGSFSTLEIQRTEQGDSAMYLCASSFSEGFHGYTFGSGTRLTVV.

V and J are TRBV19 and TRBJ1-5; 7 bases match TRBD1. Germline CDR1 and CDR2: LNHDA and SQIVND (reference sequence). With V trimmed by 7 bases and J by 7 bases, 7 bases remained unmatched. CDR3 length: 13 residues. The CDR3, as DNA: TGTGCCAGTACAGGACAGGTCCCCCAGCCCCAGCATTTT. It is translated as CASTGQVPQPQHF.

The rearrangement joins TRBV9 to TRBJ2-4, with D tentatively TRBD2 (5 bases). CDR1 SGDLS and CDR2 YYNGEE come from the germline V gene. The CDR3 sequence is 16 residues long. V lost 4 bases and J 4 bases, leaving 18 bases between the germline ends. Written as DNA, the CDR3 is TGTGCCAGCAGCCCTCTGGCGGACGGAGGTAAAAACATTCAGTACTTC. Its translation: CASSPLADGGKNIQYF.

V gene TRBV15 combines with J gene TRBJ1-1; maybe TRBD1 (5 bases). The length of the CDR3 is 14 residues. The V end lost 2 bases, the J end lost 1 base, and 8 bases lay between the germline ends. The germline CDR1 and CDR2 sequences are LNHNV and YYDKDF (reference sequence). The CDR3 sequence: CATSRNGQNTEAFF. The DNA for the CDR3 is TGTGCCACCAGCAGAAATGGACAGAACACTGAAGCTTTCTTT.

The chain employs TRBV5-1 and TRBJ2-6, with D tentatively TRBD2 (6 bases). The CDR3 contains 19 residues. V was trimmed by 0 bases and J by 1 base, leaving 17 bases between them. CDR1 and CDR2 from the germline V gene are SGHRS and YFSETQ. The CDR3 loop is CASSLVEGWYSSGANVLTF. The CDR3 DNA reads TGCGCCAGCAGCTTGGTGGAGGGTTGGTACTCTTCTGGGGCCAACGTCCTGACTTTC.

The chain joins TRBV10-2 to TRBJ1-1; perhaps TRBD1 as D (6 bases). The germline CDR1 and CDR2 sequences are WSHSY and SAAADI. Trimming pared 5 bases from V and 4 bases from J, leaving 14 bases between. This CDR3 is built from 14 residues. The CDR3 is CASSRTEGSTEAFF. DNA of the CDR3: TGCGCCAGCAGTAGGACAGAAGGGAGCACTGAAGCTTTCTTT.

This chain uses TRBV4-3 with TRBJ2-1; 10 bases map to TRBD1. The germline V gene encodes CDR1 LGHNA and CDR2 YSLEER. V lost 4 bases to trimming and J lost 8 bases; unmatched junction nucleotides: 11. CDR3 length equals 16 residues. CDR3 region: CASSLHRGQGSDEQFF. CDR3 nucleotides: TGCGCCAGCAGCCTCCATCGGGGACAGGGGAGCGATGAGCAGTTCTTC.

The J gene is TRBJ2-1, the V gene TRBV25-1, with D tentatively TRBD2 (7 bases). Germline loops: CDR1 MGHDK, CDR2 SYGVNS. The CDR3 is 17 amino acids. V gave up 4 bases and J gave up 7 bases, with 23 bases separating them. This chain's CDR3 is CASSARGGLADRNEQFF. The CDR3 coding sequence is TGTGCCAGCAGTGCCAGGGGCGGGCTAGCGGATCGGAATGAGCAGTTCTTC.

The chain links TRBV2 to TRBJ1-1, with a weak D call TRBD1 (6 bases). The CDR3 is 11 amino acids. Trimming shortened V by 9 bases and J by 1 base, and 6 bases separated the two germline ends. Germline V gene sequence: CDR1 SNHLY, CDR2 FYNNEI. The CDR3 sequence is CARQGNTEAFF. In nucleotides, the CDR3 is TGTGCCAGACAGGGGAACACTGAAGCTTTCTTT.

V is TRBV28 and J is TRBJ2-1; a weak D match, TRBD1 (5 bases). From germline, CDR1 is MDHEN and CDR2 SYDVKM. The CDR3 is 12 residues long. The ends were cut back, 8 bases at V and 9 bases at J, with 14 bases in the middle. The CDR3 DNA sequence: TGTGCCAGCCTAGACAGTTGGGGTGAGCAGTTCTTC. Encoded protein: CASLDSWGEQFF.

This chain's CDR3 is CASSLGPASGRVGETQYF. CDR3 bases: TGCGCCAGCAGCTTGGGCCCGGCTAGCGGGCGGGTAGGGGAGACCCAGTACTTC. The V gene is TRBV5-1, the J gene TRBJ2-5; 8 positions match TRBD2. CDR3 length: 18 residues. V gave up 0 bases and J gave up 5 bases; unmatched junction bases: 15. The germline V gene encodes CDR1 SGHRS and CDR2 YFSETQ.

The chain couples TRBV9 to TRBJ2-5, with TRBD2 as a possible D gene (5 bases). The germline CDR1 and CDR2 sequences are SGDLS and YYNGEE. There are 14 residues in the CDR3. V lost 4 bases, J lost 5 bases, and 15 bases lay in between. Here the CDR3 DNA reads TGTGCCAGCAGCCCTCGTGCCGGGGAGGAGACCCAGTACTTC. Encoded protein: CASSPRAGEETQYF.

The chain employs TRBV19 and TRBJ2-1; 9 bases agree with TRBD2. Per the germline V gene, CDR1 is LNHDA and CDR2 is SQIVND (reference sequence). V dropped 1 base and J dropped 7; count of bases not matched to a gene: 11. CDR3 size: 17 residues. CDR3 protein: CASSIAVRREGKNEQFF. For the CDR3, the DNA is TGTGCCAGTAGTATAGCTGTTCGGCGGGAGGGGAAGAATGAGCAGTTCTTC.

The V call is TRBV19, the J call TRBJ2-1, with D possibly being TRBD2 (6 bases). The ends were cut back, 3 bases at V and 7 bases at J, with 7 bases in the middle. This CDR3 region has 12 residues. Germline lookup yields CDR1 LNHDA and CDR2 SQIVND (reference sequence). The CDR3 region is CASSIGGNEQFF. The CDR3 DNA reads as TGTGCCAGTAGTATCGGGGGAAATGAGCAGTTCTTC.

The CDR3 spells CASSPLDRGEQYV. The CDR3 DNA follows: TGTGCCAGCTCACCACTGGACAGGGGCGAGCAGTACGTC. V usage is TRBV18 and J usage is TRBJ2-7; 9 bases map to TRBD1. CDR1 and CDR2 (germline): KGHSH, LQKENI. The V gene end was trimmed by 1 base and the J gene end by 6 bases; junction bases not matched to a gene: 1. The CDR3 consists of 13 residues.

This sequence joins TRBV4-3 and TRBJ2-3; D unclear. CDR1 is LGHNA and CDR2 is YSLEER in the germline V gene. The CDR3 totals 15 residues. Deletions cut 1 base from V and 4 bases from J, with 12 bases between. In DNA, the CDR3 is TGCGCCAGCAGCCAAGTTGCAAGCGAACCAGATACGCAGTATTTT. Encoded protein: CASSQVASEPDTQYF.

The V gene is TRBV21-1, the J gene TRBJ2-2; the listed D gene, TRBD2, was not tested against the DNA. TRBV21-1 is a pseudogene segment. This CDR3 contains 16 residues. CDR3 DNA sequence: TGTGCCAGCAGCAAATTGGCTAGCGGGAACACCGGGGAGCTGTTTTTT. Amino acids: CASSKLASGNTGELFF.

DNA of the CDR3: TGCGCCAGCAGCCAAGATCCGGGACTAGCGAGGACCTACGAGCAGTACTTC. Encoded protein: CASSQDPGLARTYEQYF. The chain recombines TRBV4-1 with TRBJ2-7; 10 nucleotides match TRBD2. The junction had 7 bases not matched to a gene; V was cut back by 0 bases and J by 2 bases. This CDR3 contains 17 residues. Germline values: CDR1 MGHRA, CDR2 YSYEKL.